The rows below give T cell receptor beta chains drawn from one sample of a study of blood T cell repertoires in COVID-19. The data were produced by immunoSEQ multiplex PCR, yet TCRdb's version contains in-frame clones alone and is incomplete. The repertoire holds over 250,000 clones, 75% to 90% seen once, with around 14% in the top ten. The sample comprised peripheral blood. The receptors here all came from a woman aged 70-85 years with COVID-19, enrolled during active disease. The CDR3 runs from the conserved cysteine through the conserved F or W. D genes are given only for firm matches. Some rows mark clone size as missing; the rest say once, few, many or name a class of expanded clone.

d_call j_call clone_size v_call cdr3_nt cdr3_aa
TRBD1 TRBJ2-7 once TRBV29-1 TGCAGCGCCCGGGGACAGGCCTCCTACGAGCAGTACTTC CSARGQASYEQYF
- TRBJ1-2 once TRBV24-1 TGTGCCACCAGTGATCCGACAGAGACTTATGGCTACACCTTC CATSDPTETYGYTF
- TRBJ1-2 - TRBV5-4 TGTGCCAGCAGCTTGGTAGGGGGAGTGAACTATGGCTACACCTTC CASSLVGGVNYGYTF
TRBD2 TRBJ2-1 - TRBV7-2 TGTGCCAGCAGCCCAAGAGGGCTAGCGGCTTCGGCGGGCAATGAGCAGTTCTTC CASSPRGLAASAGNEQFF
- TRBJ2-5 - TRBV7-2 TGTGCCAGCAGCTTACCAGGCCAAGAGACCCAGTACTTC CASSLPGQETQYF
- TRBJ1-5 - TRBV6-5 TGTGCCAGCAGTCGGACATTTGATAGCAATCAGCCCCAGCATTTT CASSRTFDSNQPQHF
- TRBJ2-7 - TRBV24-1 TGCCTGGGTAGTGGCGGTGGCGAGCAGTACTTC CLGSGGGEQYF
- TRBJ2-7 once TRBV28 TGTGCCAGCAGTTCTGCCGACACTCCCTACGAGCAGTACTTC CASSSADTPYEQYF
- TRBJ1-1 - TRBV20-1 TGCAGTGCTAGTGCAGGGGCCTCGAACACTGAAGCTTTCTTT CSASAGASNTEAFF
TRBD1 TRBJ1-1 - TRBV25-1 TGTGCCAGCAGTGATCCGGGACAGGGGAACACTGAAGCTTTCTTT CASSDPGQGNTEAFF
- TRBJ1-2 - TRBV29-1 TGCAGCGCTCAATACCTTCCCGGAGACGGCTATGGCTACACCTTC CSAQYLPGDGYGYTF
- TRBJ1-3 - TRBV5-6 TGTGCCAGCAGCTTCCAAACAGGGTCCTCTGGAAACACCATATATTTT CASSFQTGSSGNTIYF
TRBD2 TRBJ2-7 - TRBV6-5 TGTGCCAGCAGGACCCCGGGGGGGCCCTACGAGCAGTACTTC CASRTPGGPYEQYF
- TRBJ1-1 - TRBV18 TGTGCCAGCTCCGCCAACTCAGACTCTGAAGCTTTCTTT CASSANSDSEAFF
- TRBJ1-3 - TRBV5-1 TGCGCCAGCAGCTTGTCGGCAGGGTTGGGAAACACCATATATTTT CASSLSAGLGNTIYF
TRBD2 TRBJ2-1 few TRBV6-4 TGTGCCAGCAGTGACAGGGCTAGCGGATACAATGAGCAGTTCTTC CASSDRASGYNEQFF
- TRBJ1-1 - TRBV20-1 TGCAGTGCTAGAGTGACAGGCGAAGCTTTCTTT CSARVTGEAFF
- TRBJ1-2 few TRBV10-3 TGTGCCATCAGTGAGTCGTCAGCTCAGGGTGGCTACACCTTC CAISESSAQGGYTF
- TRBJ2-3 - TRBV11-2 TGTGCCAGCAGCTTAGGGTTCCAGGGCACAGATACGCAGTATTTT CASSLGFQGTDTQYF
- TRBJ1-2 - TRBV18 TGTGCCAGCTCCGAGAGTAATAGTAACTATGGCTACACCTTC CASSESNSNYGYTF
TRBD2 TRBJ2-7 - TRBV2 TGTGCCAGCAGTGGGCCCCTAGCGGGGGTCCCCTGGGAGCAGTACTTC CASSGPLAGVPWEQYF
- TRBJ2-5 - TRBV27 TGTGCCAGCAGTTCACTGTACCAAGAGACCCAGTACTTC CASSSLYQETQYF
- TRBJ2-7 - TRBV11-2 TGTGCCAGCAGAACGTGGGGTGGGAGCTCCTACGAGCAGTACTTC CASRTWGGSSYEQYF
- TRBJ1-2 once TRBV25-1 TGTGCCAGCAGTGAAGGGGGCAGCCCCTATGGCTACACCTTC CASSEGGSPYGYTF
- TRBJ2-1 - TRBV15 TGTGCCACCAGCACCAGCAATGAGCAGTTCTTC CATSTSNEQFF
- TRBJ1-6 - TRBV4-1 TGCGCCAGCAGCCAGACAGCCGGCTCCTATAATTCACCCCTCCACTTT CASSQTAGSYNSPLHF
TRBD1 TRBJ1-1 - TRBV19 TGTGCCAGTATCCCACCAGGGACAGGCATCACCATTACTGAAGCTTTCTTT CASIPPGTGITITEAFF
- TRBJ1-5 - TRBV27 TGTGCCAGCAGTTTACGGGGGAGCAATCAGCCCCAGCATTTT CASSLRGSNQPQHF
TRBD1 TRBJ2-4 - TRBV19 TGTGCCAGTAGTAAATCGACAGGGGCCAAAAACATTCAGTACTTC CASSKSTGAKNIQYF
TRBD1 TRBJ2-1 - TRBV24-1 TGTGCCACCAGTGATACTGGGACAGGGGGGTACAATGAGCAGTTCTTC CATSDTGTGGYNEQFF
TRBD1 TRBJ2-2 - TRBV9 TGTGCCAGCAGCACCGGGACAGGGATCGGGGAGCTGTTTTTT CASSTGTGIGELFF
- TRBJ1-1 - TRBV5-6 TGTGCCAGCAGCTTCGGTCTCCGGGGTGCTGAAGCTTTCTTT CASSFGLRGAEAFF
TRBD1 TRBJ1-2 - TRBV5-4 TGTGCCAGCAGCCCCGGACAGGGGAAGCGTGGCTACACCTTC CASSPGQGKRGYTF
- TRBJ1-4 - TRBV20-1 TGCAGTGCTAGTGACCTCGGGTCATCCAATGAAAAACTGTTTTTT CSASDLGSSNEKLFF
- TRBJ1-1 - TRBV18 TGTGCCAGCTCACCCGCTCGTGGGAGTTTGGACACTGAAGCTTTCTTT CASSPARGSLDTEAFF
- TRBJ1-5 - TRBV6-6 TGTGCCAGCAGGGAGGGCCCCAATCAGCCCCAGCATTTT CASREGPNQPQHF
- TRBJ2-5 - TRBV7-9 TGTGCCAGCAGCTCCCCCCCTAGTTGGGAGACCCAGTACTTC CASSSPPSWETQYF
TRBD1 TRBJ1-2 - TRBV5-1 TGCGCCAGCAGCTTAACCGGGACAGGGGGCGCGAACTATGGCTACACCTTC CASSLTGTGGANYGYTF
TRBD1 TRBJ1-1 - TRBV6-6 TGTGCCAGCAGTTTACACAGGGGCACTGAAGCTTTCTTT CASSLHRGTEAFF